This T cell receptor (beta chain) was profiled in a study of blood T cell repertoires in COVID-19. On the study more broadly: T cells, B-cell-depleted T cells, or PBMCs supplied cDNA or gDNA.

Produced via immunoSEQ multiplex PCR; TCRdb's table is partial and in-frame only. The profile shows fewer than 200,000 clones, about 80% of them singletons. With 5 bases removed from V and 7 bases from J, the gap between germline ends came to 15 bases. Germline CDR1 is SGHTA and CDR2 is FQGTGA. The CDR3 consists of 15 residues. The V and J genes are TRBV7-3 and TRBJ1-6; D is unresolved. This sequence originates from a human donor in a cohort sampled during active COVID-19. Sequenced material: peripheral blood. The CDR3 loop reads CASSPRGGENSPLHF. Here the CDR3 DNA reads TGTGCCAGCAGCCCCCGCGGCGGGGAAAATTCACCCCTCCACTTT.